One sample yielded the 32 T cell receptor beta chains listed below, sequenced in a study of OX40 agonist ivuxolimab in advanced cancers. The library was generated by the immunoSEQ multiplex PCR assay. Entries here come from immuneACCESS through TCRdb and include only in-frame sequences with V and J called. Some clones fail to appear in such tables; in the studies checked, an unresolved V gene covers under half of the shortfall, and the cause of the remainder is unknown. This sample is represented by around 63,000 clones; 86% of them were singletons. The top ten clones comprise over 1% of the sample. This material consisted of CD4+ or CD8+ T cells sorted from blood, taken in a trial of the OX40 agonist ivuxolimab. These TCRs come from an adult with an advanced solid tumor such as melanoma, head and neck, liver or kidney cancer.

J is TRBJ1-2 and V is TRBV5-1; TRBD1 agrees at 9 bases. This CDR3 spans 14 amino acids. Trimming took 3 bases from V and 8 from J; bases not matched to a gene: 8. The germline V gene has CDR1 SGHRS and CDR2 YFSETQ. CDR3 region: CASSSGTGRYGYTF. The CDR3 region has the DNA TGCGCCAGCAGCTCCGGGACAGGGAGGTACGGCTACACCTTC.

The chain uses TRBV5-1 and TRBJ2-5; D ambiguous. The length of the CDR3 is 12 residues. From germline, CDR1 is SGHRS and CDR2 YFSETQ. V gave up 0 bases and J gave up 1 base, with 1 base separating them. The CDR3 sequence: CASSLAQETQYF. CDR3 nucleotides: TGCGCCAGCAGCTTGGCCCAAGAGACCCAGTACTTC.

The rearrangement joins TRBV27 to TRBJ2-7; 13 bases agree with TRBD2. Unmatched junction bases numbered 9, after V lost 5 bases and J lost 5 bases. Germline CDR1 is MNHEY and CDR2 is SMNVEV (reference sequence). This CDR3 comprises 16 residues. The DNA of the CDR3 is TGTGCCAGCAGTATCCGGACTAGCGGGGGTGGCCACGAGCAGTACTTC. Amino acid sequence: CASSIRTSGGGHEQYF.

This clone was recorded a few times. This rearrangement joins TRBV19 to TRBJ2-4; D is perhaps TRBD1 (6 bases). The V end lost 5 bases, the J end lost 3 bases, and 14 bases lay between the germline ends. Per germline, CDR1 LNHDA and CDR2 SQIVND (reference sequence). This CDR3 is built from 15 residues. The CDR3 reads CASSLGGAGKNIQYF. The CDR3 DNA sequence: TGTGCCAGTAGTCTTGGGGGCGCGGGCAAAAACATTCAGTACTTC.

The chain combines TRBV5-3 with TRBJ2-1, with 11 bases identical to TRBD2. TRBV5-3 counts as an open reading frame of uncertain function. The trim removed 5 bases at V and 8 bases at J, leaving 12 bases unmatched. This CDR3 contains 16 residues. CDR3 nucleotides: TGTGCCAGAAGACGGGATAGCGGGAGGGCTATCCATGAGCAGTTCTTC. Protein product: CARRRDSGRAIHEQFF.

The chain joins TRBV19 to TRBJ2-1; 8 nucleotides agree with TRBD2. The CDR3 runs 14 residues. The V segment lost 3 bases and the J segment 13 bases; nucleotides outside the gene matches: 11. Per germline, CDR1 LNHDA and CDR2 SQIVND (reference sequence). The CDR3 DNA reads TGTGCCAGTAGTATCACACCGGGACTAGTAAATCAGTTCTTC. Translating gives CASSITPGLVNQFF.

The V gene is TRBV30, the J gene TRBJ2-2; 9 nucleotides align to TRBD2. The trim removed 0 bases at V and 7 bases at J, leaving 12 bases unmatched. The CDR3 is 17 residues long. Germline CDR1 is GTSNPN and CDR2 is SVGIG (reference sequence). In DNA, the CDR3 is TGTGCCTGGAGTGTACTCTCGAGCGGGAGGATTAGCGGGGAGCTGTTTTTT. It is translated as CAWSVLSSGRISGELFF.

This clone was picked up one time. The chain is built from TRBV2 and TRBJ2-7, with TRBD2 matching 11 bases. This CDR3 is 12 amino acids long. Germline V gene data show CDR1 as SNHLY and CDR2 as FYNNEI. The junction had 2 bases not matched to a gene; V was cut back by 4 bases and J by 9 bases. CDR3 DNA sequence: TGTGCCAGCAGTGGGCTAGCGGGAGGGCAGTACTTC. Residues: CASSGLAGGQYF.

This rearrangement joins TRBV18 to TRBJ1-5, with D uncertain. Germline values: CDR1 KGHSH, CDR2 LQKENI. The CDR3 is 16 amino acids. Trimming took off 2 bases at V and 1 base at J, with 12 bases between the two ends. CDR3 residues: CASSPSGPPSNQPQHF. CDR3 coding DNA: TGTGCCAGCTCACCAAGCGGGCCCCCGAGCAATCAGCCCCAGCATTTT.

The rearrangement links TRBV4-1 to TRBJ2-7; 9 positions agree with TRBD1. The CDR3 runs 15 residues. Germline V gene lookup returns CDR1 MGHRA and CDR2 YSYEKL. The V segment lost 3 bases and the J segment 5 bases; nucleotides outside the gene matches: 8. This chain's CDR3 is CASSHLGDRAHEQYF. The CDR3 DNA sequence: TGCGCCAGCAGCCATCTTGGGGACAGGGCCCACGAGCAGTACTTC.

This clone is a singleton in its sample. This chain connects TRBV4-1 to TRBJ2-5, with 8 bases matching TRBD2. The V and J ends lost 4 bases and 5 bases, in that order; junction bases with no gene match: 15. Germline V gene data show CDR1 as MGHRA and CDR2 as YSYEKL. The CDR3 extends over 17 amino acids. The CDR3 DNA sequence: TGCGCCAGCAGCCTACGAGCTAGCGGGCTAGAAGGGGAGACCCAGTACTTC. It yields the protein CASSLRASGLEGETQYF.

In its sample, this clone was seen a few times. The chain links TRBV4-1 to TRBJ1-2, with D possibly being TRBD1 (5 bases). Trimming removed 0 bases at V and 4 bases at J, with 9 bases between. Germline assignment: CDR1 MGHRA and CDR2 YSYEKL. The CDR3 is 14 amino acids. The CDR3 region has the DNA TGCGCCAGCAGCCAAGATCGGGACCTCTATGGCTACACCTTC. Its protein is CASSQDRDLYGYTF.

This clone has only a few counts. The chain uses TRBV6-1 and TRBJ2-7; TRBD1 matches 10 bases. The CDR3 is 15 amino acids. Trimming cost V 4 bases and J 6 bases; bases outside gene matches: 9. The germline V gene encodes CDR1 MNHNS and CDR2 SASEGT. The CDR3 region is CASSASGTGASEQYF. CDR3 sequence (DNA): TGTGCCAGCAGTGCCTCCGGGACAGGGGCGTCCGAGCAGTACTTC.

J is TRBJ2-3 and V is TRBV5-1; 15 bases are a match to TRBD2. Unmatched junction bases numbered 10, after V lost 4 bases and J lost 4 bases. The CDR3 consists of 18 residues. The germline V gene encodes CDR1 SGHRS and CDR2 YFSETQ. The CDR3 is CASSPGTSGRSGSDTQYF. The DNA for the CDR3 is TGCGCCAGCAGCCCAGGGACTAGCGGGAGGTCGGGGTCAGATACGCAGTATTTT. Drawing the rest from reference TRBV5-1 and TRBJ2-3, the complete variable domain is KAGVTQTPRYLIKTRGQQVTLSCSPISGHRSVSWYQQTPGQGLQFLFEYFSETQRNKGNFPGRFSGRQFSNSRSEMNVSTLELGDSALYLCASSPGTSGRSGSDTQYFGPGTRLTVL.

The gene calls are TRBV5-6 and TRBJ2-7, with 7 bases identical to TRBD1. Looked up from germline, CDR1 is SGHDT and CDR2 is YYEEEE. J lost 7 bases, V lost 0 bases, and 4 bases had no gene match. This CDR3 region has 13 residues. The CDR3 DNA reads TGTGCCAGCAGCTTGGGACAGGGTCGAGAGCAGTACTTC. Translation gives CASSLGQGREQYF.

V and J are TRBV5-6 and TRBJ2-7, with D possibly TRBD1 on 6 matching bases. CDR1 is SGHDT, CDR2 YYEEEE, per germline. This CDR3 is 14 amino acids long. V lost 0 bases and J 3 bases, leaving 10 bases between the germline ends. The CDR3 DNA follows: TGTGCCAGCAGCTTGGCAGGGGCCTACTACGAGCAGTACTTC. This translates into CASSLAGAYYEQYF.

The V and J genes are TRBV6-1 and TRBJ2-7, with 10 nucleotides matching TRBD2. The CDR3 runs to 20 residues. Trimming removed 2 bases from V and 1 base from J; junction bases left unmatched: 17. The germline V gene has CDR1 MNHNS and CDR2 SASEGT. The CDR3 loop reads CASSEFGGSRTSGWSYEQYF. CDR3 sequence (DNA): TGTGCCAGCAGTGAATTTGGGGGTAGCAGGACTAGCGGATGGTCCTACGAGCAGTACTTC.

The gene calls are TRBV29-1 and TRBJ1-2, with 10 bases identical to TRBD1. V trimming: 1 base; J trimming: 10 bases; junction bases outside the gene matches: 9. The CDR3 covers 14 residues. Germline-derived CDR1 and CDR2 are SQVTM and ANQGSEA. The CDR3 nucleotides read TGCAGCGTTGAAGGCCTCGGGACAGGGGATTTCTACACCTTC. Protein sequence: CSVEGLGTGDFYTF. The entire variable domain, with the rest obtained from reference TRBV29-1 and TRBJ1-2, is as follows: SAVISQKPSRDICQRGTSLTIQCQVDSQVTMMFWYRQQPGQSLTLIATANQGSEATYESGFVIDKFPISRPNLTFSTLTVSNMSPEDSSIYLCSVEGLGTGDFYTFGSGTRLTVV.

The chain recombines TRBV29-1 with TRBJ2-3; TRBD1 matches at 9 bases. Germline CDR1 reads SQVTM; CDR2 reads ANQGSEA. The CDR3 runs to 14 residues. Trimming took 7 bases from V and 6 from J; bases not matched to a gene: 11. The CDR3 loop reads CSAAGTGQADTQYF. CDR3 sequence (DNA): TGCAGCGCCGCCGGGACAGGGCAAGCGGATACGCAGTATTTT.

The chain recombines TRBV28 with TRBJ2-1; 8 nucleotides align to TRBD1. CDR1 and CDR2 from the germline V gene are MDHEN and SYDVKM. This CDR3 has 14 amino acids. V was clipped by 3 bases and J by 5 bases; unmatched bases: 3. The CDR3 coding sequence is TGTGCCAGCAGTTTTCCGGACAGGGACAATGAGCAGTTCTTC. Protein: CASSFPDRDNEQFF.

The chain links TRBV7-9 to TRBJ2-2; D is possibly TRBD1 (8 bases). Looked up from germline, CDR1 is SEHNR and CDR2 is FQNEAQ (reference sequence). Trimming pared 4 bases from V and 1 base from J, leaving 16 bases between. This CDR3 has 17 amino acids. The CDR3 nucleotides read TGTGCCAGCAGCTCAGGGGGCGGGAGCTTGAACACCGGGGAGCTGTTTTTT. The encoded protein is CASSSGGGSLNTGELFF.

The rearrangement uses TRBV7-9 and TRBJ2-5; D is undetermined. Germline CDR1 SEHNR, CDR2 FQNEAQ (reference sequence). The CDR3 has 11 amino acids. V was pared by 5 bases and J by 2 bases, with 3 bases between. The CDR3 DNA is TGTGCCAGCAGCAATCAAGAGACCCAGTACTTC. Translated, it gives CASSNQETQYF. Using reference TRBV7-9 and TRBJ2-5 for the parts outside the CDR3, the full variable domain is DTGVSQNPRHKITKRGQNVTFRCDPISEHNRLYWYRQTLGQGPEFLTYFQNEAQLEKSRLLSDRFSAERPKGSFSTLEIQRTEQGDSAMYLCASSNQETQYFGPGTRLLVL.

The chain links TRBV25-1 to TRBJ1-1, with D hard to call. The CDR3 sequence is 14 residues long. V lost 4 bases to trimming and J lost 0 bases, with 9 bases between them. CDR1 MGHDK and CDR2 SYGVNS come from the germline V gene. In DNA, the CDR3 is TGTGCCAGCAGTGTAAGTCAAGTGAACACTGAAGCTTTCTTT. Encoded protein: CASSVSQVNTEAFF.

The chain links TRBV7-8 to TRBJ2-3; the D gene is possibly TRBD2 (6 bases). Germline CDR1 reads SGHVS; CDR2 reads FQNEAQ. The length of the CDR3 is 16 residues. Between the trimmed V and J ends, which lost 7 bases and 3 bases, there was a span of 20 bases. As DNA, the CDR3 is TGTGCCAGCACCCCTCGGAGGGATCGGGGAACAGATACGCAGTATTTT. It is translated as CASTPRRDRGTDTQYF. The full variable domain, with the rest looked up from reference TRBV7-8 and TRBJ2-3, is GAGVSQSPRYKVAKRGQDVALRCDPISGHVSLFWYQQALGQGPEFLTYFQNEAQLDKSGLPSDRFFAERPEGSVSTLKIQRTQQEDSAVYLCASTPRRDRGTDTQYFGPGTRLTVL.

Concerning this clone: At the DNA level, this CDR3 is encoded by other sequences in the same sample as well. The J gene is TRBJ2-3, the V gene TRBV7-3; TRBD2 aligns across 10 bases. The CDR3 runs to 14 residues. CDR1 and CDR2 (germline): SGHTA, FQGTGA. The V and J ends lost 5 bases and 3 bases, in that order; junction bases with no gene match: 2. The CDR3 sequence is CASSLLAGTDTQYF. The CDR3 coding sequence is TGTGCCAGCAGCCTACTAGCGGGGACAGATACGCAGTATTTT.

The rearrangement uses TRBV5-6 and TRBJ2-7; D remains ambiguous. The CDR3 has 12 residues. With 4 bases removed from V and 1 base from J, the gap between germline ends came to 6 bases. Germline lookup yields CDR1 SGHDT and CDR2 YYEEEE. The CDR3 reads CASSRASYEQYF. The CDR3 nucleotides read TGTGCCAGCAGCCGCGCGTCCTACGAGCAGTACTTC.

This clone was detected a few times. The genes are TRBV28 and TRBJ2-1, with TRBD2 matching over 7 bases. Germline CDR1 is MDHEN and CDR2 is SYDVKM. V dropped 5 bases and J dropped 4; count of bases not matched to a gene: 11. This CDR3 has 16 amino acids. CDR3 DNA: TGTGCCAGCAGTCCCCCAGCTAGCGGAGTATACAATGAGCAGTTCTTC. It translates to CASSPPASGVYNEQFF.

This clone occurred once. The chain is built from TRBV9 and TRBJ2-1, with a possible D match to TRBD1 (6 bases). Trimming removed 4 bases at V and 6 bases at J, with 20 bases between. The CDR3 has 16 residues. In germline, CDR1 is SGDLS, CDR2 YYNGEE. In nucleotides, the CDR3 is TGTGCCAGCAGCCCGCGCCTGGCATTGGGGGCCAATGAGCAGTTCTTC. The encoded protein is CASSPRLALGANEQFF.

The table lists this clone with a count of one. This chain uses TRBV7-9 with TRBJ1-1; D is undetermined. The CDR3 sequence is 14 residues long. V was trimmed by 7 bases and J by 1 base, leaving 13 bases between them. Germline CDR1 and CDR2: SEHNR and FQNEAQ (reference sequence). This CDR3 is CASKSGVTNTEAFF. As DNA, the CDR3 is TGTGCCAGCAAGTCCGGGGTCACGAACACTGAAGCTTTCTTT.

The rearrangement uses TRBV11-3 and TRBJ2-7; 11 bases are a match to TRBD1. CDR1 SGHNT and CDR2 YENEEA come from the germline V gene. The CDR3 runs 14 residues. Trimming at V came to 5 bases and at J to 3 bases, leaving 3 bases not matched to a gene. This CDR3 is CASSRTGGLYEQYF. CDR3 bases: TGTGCCAGCAGCCGGACAGGGGGCCTCTACGAGCAGTACTTC.

This clone appeared once. This chain connects TRBV9 to TRBJ2-3, with 8 bases fitting TRBD2. With V trimmed by 7 bases and J by 6 bases, 10 bases remained unmatched. The CDR3 is 14 residues long. CDR1 SGDLS and CDR2 YYNGEE come from the germline V gene. The CDR3 nucleotides are TGTGCCAGCTCCGACTTATCGGGGGGGGATACGCAGTATTTT. Encoded protein: CASSDLSGGDTQYF. Full variable domain (remainder filled in from reference TRBV9 and TRBJ2-3): DSGVTQTPKHLITATGQRVTLRCSPRSGDLSVYWYQQSLDQGLQFLIQYYNGEERAKGNILERFSAQQFPDLHSELNLSSLELGDSALYFCASSDLSGGDTQYFGPGTRLTVL.

The chain is built from TRBV19 and TRBJ1-5; D gene uncertain. The CDR3 spans 14 residues. The V gene's germline CDR1 is LNHDA and CDR2 SQIVND (reference sequence). Trimming left V 5 bases short and J 4 bases short, with 12 bases between. CDR3: CASSLKQSNQPQHF. The DNA for the CDR3 is TGTGCCAGTAGTCTAAAACAGTCAAATCAGCCCCAGCATTTT.